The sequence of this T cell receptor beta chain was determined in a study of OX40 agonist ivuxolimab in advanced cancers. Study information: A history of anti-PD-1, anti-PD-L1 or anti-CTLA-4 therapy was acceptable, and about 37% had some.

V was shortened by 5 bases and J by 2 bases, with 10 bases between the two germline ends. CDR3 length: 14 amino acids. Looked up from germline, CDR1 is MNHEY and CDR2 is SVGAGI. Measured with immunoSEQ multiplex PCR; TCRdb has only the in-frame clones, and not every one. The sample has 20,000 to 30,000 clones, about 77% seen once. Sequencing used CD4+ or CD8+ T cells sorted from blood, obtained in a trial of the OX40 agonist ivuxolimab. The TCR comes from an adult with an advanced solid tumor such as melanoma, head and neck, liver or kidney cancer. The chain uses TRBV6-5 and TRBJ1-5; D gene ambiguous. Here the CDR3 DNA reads TGTGCCAGCAGTAGAGGCTTCGGCAATCAGCCCCAGCATTTT. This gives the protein CASSRGFGNQPQHF.